The T cell receptor beta chain under discussion was sequenced for a study of tissue T cells after allogeneic stem cell transplantation. General study findings and limits: Blood and spleen captured only part of the tissue TCR repertoire. Within patients, tissue anatomy strongly shaped TCR repertoire composition.

Sequencing was performed with immunoSEQ multiplex PCR; in TCRdb, only in-frame clones are kept and a portion is missing. Of 8,000 to 10,000 clones listed, approximately 59% are singletons. About this clone: Antigen specificity is unknown. At the DNA level, this CDR3 is encoded by other sequences in the same sample as well.

Between the trimmed V and J ends, which lost 5 bases and 3 bases, there was a span of 10 bases. The CDR3 loop spans 13 amino acids. Germline V lookup: CDR1 SGHTA, CDR2 FQGNSA. The chain recombines TRBV7-2 with TRBJ2-5, with D possibly matching TRBD2 (7 bases). The material was tissue from the ileum, obtained at autopsy. This sequence was found in a woman aged 18 to 50 with breast cancer. The CDR3 DNA is TGTGCCAGCAGCAGGGGGGGGGAAGAGACCCAGTACTTC. Translated, it gives CASSRGGEETQYF. Drawing the rest from reference TRBV7-2 and TRBJ2-5, the complete variable domain is GAGVSQSPSNKVTEKGKDVELRCDPISGHTALYWYRQSLGQGLEFLIYFQGNSAPDKSGLPSDRFSAERTGGSVSTLTIQRTQQEDSAVYLCASSRGGEETQYFGPGTRLLVL.